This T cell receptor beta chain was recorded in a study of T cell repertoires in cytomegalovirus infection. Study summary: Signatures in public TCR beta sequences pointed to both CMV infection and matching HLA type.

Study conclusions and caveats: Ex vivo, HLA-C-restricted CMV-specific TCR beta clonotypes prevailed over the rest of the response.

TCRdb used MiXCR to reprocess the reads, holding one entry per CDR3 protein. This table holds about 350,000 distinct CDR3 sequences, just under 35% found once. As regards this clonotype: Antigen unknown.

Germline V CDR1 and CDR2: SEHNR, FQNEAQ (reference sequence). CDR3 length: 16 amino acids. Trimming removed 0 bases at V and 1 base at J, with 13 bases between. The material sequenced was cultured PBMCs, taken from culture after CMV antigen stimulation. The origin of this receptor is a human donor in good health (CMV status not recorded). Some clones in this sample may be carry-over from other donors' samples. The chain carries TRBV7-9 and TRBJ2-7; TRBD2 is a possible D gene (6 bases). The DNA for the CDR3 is TGTGCCAGCAGCTTAGCAGCCATAGCGGAATCCTACGAGCAGTACTTC. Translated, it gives CASSLAAIAESYEQYF.